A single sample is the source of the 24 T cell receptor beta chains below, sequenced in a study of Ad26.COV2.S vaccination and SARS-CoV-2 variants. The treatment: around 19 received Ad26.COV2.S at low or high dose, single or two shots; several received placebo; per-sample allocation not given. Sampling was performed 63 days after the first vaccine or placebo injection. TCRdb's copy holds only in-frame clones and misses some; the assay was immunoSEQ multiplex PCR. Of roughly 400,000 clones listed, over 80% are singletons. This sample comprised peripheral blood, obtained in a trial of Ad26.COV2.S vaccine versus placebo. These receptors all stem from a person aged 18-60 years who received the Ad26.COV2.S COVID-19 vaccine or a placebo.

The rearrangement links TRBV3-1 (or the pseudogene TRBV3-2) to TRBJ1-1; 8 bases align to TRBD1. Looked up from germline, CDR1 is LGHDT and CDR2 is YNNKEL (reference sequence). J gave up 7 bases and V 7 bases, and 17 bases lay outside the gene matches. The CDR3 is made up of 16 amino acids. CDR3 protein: CASNLRHGTGGGEAFF. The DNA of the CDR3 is TGTGCCAGCAACCTTCGACACGGGACAGGCGGGGGTGAAGCTTTCTTT.

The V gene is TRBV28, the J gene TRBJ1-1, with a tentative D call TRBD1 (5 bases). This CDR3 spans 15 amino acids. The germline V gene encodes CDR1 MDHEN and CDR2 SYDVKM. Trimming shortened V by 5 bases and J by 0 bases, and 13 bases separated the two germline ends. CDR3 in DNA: TGTGCCAGCAGTCCCCTGACGGGGCTGAACACTGAAGCTTTCTTT. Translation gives CASSPLTGLNTEAFF.

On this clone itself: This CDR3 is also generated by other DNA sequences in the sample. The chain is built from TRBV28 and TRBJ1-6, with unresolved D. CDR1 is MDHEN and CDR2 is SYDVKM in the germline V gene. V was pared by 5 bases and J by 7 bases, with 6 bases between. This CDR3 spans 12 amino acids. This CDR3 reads CASSSGNSPLHF. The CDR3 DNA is TGTGCCAGCAGTAGCGGGAATTCACCCCTCCACTTT.

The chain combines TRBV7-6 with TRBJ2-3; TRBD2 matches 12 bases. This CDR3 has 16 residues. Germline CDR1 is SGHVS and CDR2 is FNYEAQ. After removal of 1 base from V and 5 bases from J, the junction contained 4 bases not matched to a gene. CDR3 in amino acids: CASSLGTSGVGDTQYF. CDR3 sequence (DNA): TGTGCCAGCAGCTTAGGGACTAGCGGGGTTGGAGATACGCAGTATTTT.

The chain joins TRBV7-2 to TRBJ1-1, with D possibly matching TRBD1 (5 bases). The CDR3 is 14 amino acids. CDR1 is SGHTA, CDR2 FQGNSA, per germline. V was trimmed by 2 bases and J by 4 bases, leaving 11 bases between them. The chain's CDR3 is CASSLMRGSTEAFF. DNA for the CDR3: TGTGCCAGCAGCTTAATGAGGGGTTCCACTGAAGCTTTCTTT.

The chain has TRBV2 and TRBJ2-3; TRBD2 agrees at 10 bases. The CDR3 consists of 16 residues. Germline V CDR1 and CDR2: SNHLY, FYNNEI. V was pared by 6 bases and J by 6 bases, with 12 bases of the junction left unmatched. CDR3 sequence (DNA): TGTGCCAGCAGAGAACCTACTAGCGGGGCGTGGGATACGCAGTATTTT. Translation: CASREPTSGAWDTQYF.

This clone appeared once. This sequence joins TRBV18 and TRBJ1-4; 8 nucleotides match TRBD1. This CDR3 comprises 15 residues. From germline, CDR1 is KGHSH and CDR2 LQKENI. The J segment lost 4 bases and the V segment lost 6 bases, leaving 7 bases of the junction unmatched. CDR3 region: CASSPGQGDNEKLFF. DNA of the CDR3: TGTGCCAGCTCGCCTGGACAGGGTGATAATGAAAAACTGTTTTTT.

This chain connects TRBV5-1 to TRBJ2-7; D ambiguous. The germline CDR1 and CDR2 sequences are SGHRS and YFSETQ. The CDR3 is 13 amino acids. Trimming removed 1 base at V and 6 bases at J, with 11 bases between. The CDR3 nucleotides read TGCGCCAGCAGCTTGTCGCAGAACGGCGAGCAGTACTTC. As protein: CASSLSQNGEQYF.

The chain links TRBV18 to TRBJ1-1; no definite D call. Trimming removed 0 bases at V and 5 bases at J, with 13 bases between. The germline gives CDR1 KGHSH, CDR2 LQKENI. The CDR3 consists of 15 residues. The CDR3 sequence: CASSPPGSVATEAFF. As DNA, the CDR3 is TGTGCCAGCTCACCACCCGGGTCGGTCGCTACTGAAGCTTTCTTT.

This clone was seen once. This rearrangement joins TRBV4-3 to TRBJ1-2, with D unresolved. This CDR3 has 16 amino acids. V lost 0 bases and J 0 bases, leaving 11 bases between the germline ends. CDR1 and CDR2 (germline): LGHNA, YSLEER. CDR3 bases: TGCGCCAGCAGCCAAGATCGGGCCAAGACTAACTATGGCTACACCTTC. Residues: CASSQDRAKTNYGYTF.

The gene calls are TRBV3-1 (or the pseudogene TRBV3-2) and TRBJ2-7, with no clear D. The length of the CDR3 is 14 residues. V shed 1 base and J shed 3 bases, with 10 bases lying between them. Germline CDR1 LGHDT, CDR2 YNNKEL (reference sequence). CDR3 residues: CASSQVPPIYEQYF. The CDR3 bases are TGTGCCAGCAGCCAAGTTCCACCGATCTACGAGCAGTACTTC.

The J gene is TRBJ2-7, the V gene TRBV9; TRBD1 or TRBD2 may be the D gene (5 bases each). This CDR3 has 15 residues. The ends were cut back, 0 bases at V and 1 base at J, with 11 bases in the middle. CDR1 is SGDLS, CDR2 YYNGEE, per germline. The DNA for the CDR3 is TGTGCCAGCAGCGTAGTCGGGGACGGTTCCTACGAGCAGTACTTC. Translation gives CASSVVGDGSYEQYF.

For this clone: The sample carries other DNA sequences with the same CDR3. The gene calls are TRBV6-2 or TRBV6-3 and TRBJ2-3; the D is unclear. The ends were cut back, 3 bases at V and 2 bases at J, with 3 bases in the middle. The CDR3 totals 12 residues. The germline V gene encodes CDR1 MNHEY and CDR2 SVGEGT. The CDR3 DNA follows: TGTGCCAGCAGTTATACCACAGATACGCAGTATTTT. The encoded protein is CASSYTTDTQYF.

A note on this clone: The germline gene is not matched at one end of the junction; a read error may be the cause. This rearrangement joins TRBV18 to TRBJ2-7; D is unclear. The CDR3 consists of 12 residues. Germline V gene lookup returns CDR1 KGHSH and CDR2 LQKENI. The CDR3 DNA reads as TGTGCCAGCTCACCAAATCCCGCCGGCAGGCACTTC. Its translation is CASSPNPAGRHF.

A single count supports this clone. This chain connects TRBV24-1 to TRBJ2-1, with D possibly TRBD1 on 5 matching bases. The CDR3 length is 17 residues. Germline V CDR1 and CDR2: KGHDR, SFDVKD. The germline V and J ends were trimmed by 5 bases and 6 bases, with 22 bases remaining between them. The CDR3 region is CATSGPPQGSGFNEQFF. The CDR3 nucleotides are TGTGCCACCAGTGGCCCTCCCCAGGGATCCGGGTTCAATGAGCAGTTCTTC.

CDR3 sequence: CASSKRWTGRTGELFF. The CDR3 nucleotides read TGTGCCAGCAGCAAGAGGTGGACGGGGAGGACCGGGGAGCTGTTTTTT. V and J are TRBV7-6 and TRBJ2-2; TRBD2 is a possible D gene (6 bases). The ends were cut back, 5 bases at V and 5 bases at J, with 18 bases in the middle. The CDR3 spans 16 residues. Germline V gene lookup returns CDR1 SGHVS and CDR2 FNYEAQ.

CDR3 coding DNA: TGTGCCAGCAGCCCCGGGACAGGTCTCTACGAGCAGTACTTC. Its translation: CASSPGTGLYEQYF. The chain joins TRBV7-2 to TRBJ2-7; 8 bases line up with TRBD1. Germline CDR1 and CDR2: SGHTA and FQGNSA. Germline trimming cut 5 bases from V and 3 bases from J; bases unmatched to any gene: 6. There are 14 residues in the CDR3. The complete variable domain, with remaining parts taken from reference TRBV7-2 and TRBJ2-7, reads GAGVSQSPSNKVTEKGKDVELRCDPISGHTALYWYRQSLGQGLEFLIYFQGNSAPDKSGLPSDRFSAERTGGSVSTLTIQRTQQEDSAVYLCASSPGTGLYEQYFGPGTRLTVT.

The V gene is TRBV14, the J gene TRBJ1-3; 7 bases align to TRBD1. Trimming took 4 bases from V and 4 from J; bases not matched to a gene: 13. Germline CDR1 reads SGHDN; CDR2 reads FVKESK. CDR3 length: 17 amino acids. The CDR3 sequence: CASSPTRGTAGGNTIYF. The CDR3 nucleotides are TGTGCCAGCAGCCCGACTAGGGGGACAGCCGGAGGAAACACCATATATTTT.

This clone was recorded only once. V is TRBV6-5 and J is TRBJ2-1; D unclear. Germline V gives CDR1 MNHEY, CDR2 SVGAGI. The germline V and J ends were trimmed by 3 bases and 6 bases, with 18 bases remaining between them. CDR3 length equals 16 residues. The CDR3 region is CASSYYPPNVVNEQFF. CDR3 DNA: TGTGCCAGCAGTTATTACCCGCCGAACGTGGTCAATGAGCAGTTCTTC.

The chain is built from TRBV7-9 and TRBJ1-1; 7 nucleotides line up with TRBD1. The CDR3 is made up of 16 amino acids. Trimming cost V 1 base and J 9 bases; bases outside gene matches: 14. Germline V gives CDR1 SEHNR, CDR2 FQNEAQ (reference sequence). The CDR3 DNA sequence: TGTGCCAGCAGCTTAGGCATTGGGACAGACCTACTCAAAGCTTTCTTT. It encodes CASSLGIGTDLLKAFF.

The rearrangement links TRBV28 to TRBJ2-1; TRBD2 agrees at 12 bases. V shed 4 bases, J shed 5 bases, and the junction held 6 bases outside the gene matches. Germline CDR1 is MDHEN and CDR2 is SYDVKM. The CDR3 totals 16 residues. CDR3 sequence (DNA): TGTGCCAGCAGTTCACTAGCGGGGGGAATCAACAATGAGCAGTTCTTC. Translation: CASSSLAGGINNEQFF.

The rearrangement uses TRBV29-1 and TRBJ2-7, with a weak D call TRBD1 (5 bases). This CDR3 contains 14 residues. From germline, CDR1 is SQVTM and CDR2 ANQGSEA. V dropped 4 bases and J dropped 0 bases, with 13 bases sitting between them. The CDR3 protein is CSVVWGFSSYEQYF. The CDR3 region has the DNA TGCAGCGTTGTGTGGGGCTTTAGCTCCTACGAGCAGTACTTC.

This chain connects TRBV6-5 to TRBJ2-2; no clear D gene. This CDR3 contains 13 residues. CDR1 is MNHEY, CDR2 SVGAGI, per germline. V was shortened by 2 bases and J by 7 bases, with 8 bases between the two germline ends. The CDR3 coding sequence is TGTGCCAGCAGTTACCAGCCTCACGGGGAGCTGTTTTTT. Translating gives CASSYQPHGELFF.

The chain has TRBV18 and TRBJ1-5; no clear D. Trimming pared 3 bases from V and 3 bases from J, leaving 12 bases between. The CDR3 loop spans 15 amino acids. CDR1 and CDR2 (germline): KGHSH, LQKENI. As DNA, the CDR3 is TGTGCCAGCTCACCGCTCGGGATCATCAATCAGCCCCAGCATTTT. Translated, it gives CASSPLGIINQPQHF. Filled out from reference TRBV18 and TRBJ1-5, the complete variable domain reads NAGVMQNPRHLVRRRGQEARLRCSPMKGHSHVYWYRQLPEEGLKFMVYLQKENIIDESGMPKERFSAEFPKEGPSILRIQQVVRGDSAAYFCASSPLGIINQPQHFGDGTRLSIL.